The 30 T cell receptor beta chains in this list originate from one sample, sequenced in a study of shared clonotypes between healthy human individuals. Data came from immunoSEQ multiplex PCR; TCRdb stores just in-frame clones and leaves some out. Here the sample spans about 470,000 clones, roughly three quarters being singletons. The sequenced sample was PBMCs. These receptors were obtained from a woman in her thirties or forties in good health. Some clones in this sample may be carry-over from other donors' samples.

This clone was counted between two and nine times. The chain has TRBV2 and TRBJ1-1; the match to TRBD1 covers 7 bases. This CDR3 is built from 13 residues. V lost 10 bases, J lost 1 base, and 6 bases stayed unmatched. Germline-derived CDR1 and CDR2 are SNHLY and FYNNEI. This chain's CDR3 is CATKWDRNTEAFF. DNA of the CDR3: TGTGCCACCAAGTGGGACAGGAACACTGAAGCTTTCTTT.

This chain connects TRBV7-2 to TRBJ1-1; TRBD1 matches 7 bases. There are 14 residues in the CDR3. CDR1 is SGHTA, CDR2 FQGNSA, per germline. After removal of 5 bases from V and 2 bases from J, the junction contained 5 bases not matched to a gene. The CDR3, as DNA: TGTGCCAGCAGCGCAAACAGGGGCAACACTGAAGCTTTCTTT. Residues: CASSANRGNTEAFF.

This clone has just a few counts. A much larger clone differs by one base, so this may be a read error. The chain carries TRBV7-9 and TRBJ2-3, with 11 positions matching TRBD2. Germline loops: CDR1 SEHNR, CDR2 FQNEAQ (reference sequence). V lost 4 bases, J lost 0 bases, and 0 bases stayed unmatched. There are 15 residues in the CDR3. CDR3 nucleotide sequence: TGTGCCAGCAGCTGGACTAGCGGGAGCACAGATACGCAGTATTTT. Its protein is CASSWTSGSTDTQYF.

The V gene is TRBV6-5, the J gene TRBJ2-2; D gene uncertain. CDR3 size: 13 residues. V was cut by 5 bases and J by 1 base, with 5 bases left in between. The germline V gene encodes CDR1 MNHEY and CDR2 SVGAGI. CDR3 DNA sequence: TGTGCCAGCAGTCGAGAGAACACCGGGGAGCTGTTTTTT. Residues: CASSRENTGELFF.

The CDR3 nucleotides read TGTGCCAGCAGTAAACAGTCTGGAAACACCATATATTTT. Translating it yields CASSKQSGNTIYF. This chain joins TRBV28 and TRBJ1-3; D gene unclear. Trimming took off 5 bases at V and 1 base at J, with 6 bases between the two ends. This CDR3 is built from 13 residues. CDR1 and CDR2 from the germline V gene are MDHEN and SYDVKM.

The gene calls are TRBV18 and TRBJ2-3; D is undetermined. Germline V gene lookup returns CDR1 KGHSH and CDR2 LQKENI. Trimming removed 1 base from V and 0 bases from J, with 2 bases in between. This CDR3 comprises 13 residues. The DNA for the CDR3 is TGTGCCAGCTCACCACTTAGCACAGATACGCAGTATTTT. Translation gives CASSPLSTDTQYF.

The gene calls are TRBV19 and TRBJ1-5; D remains ambiguous. Trimming shortened V by 5 bases and J by 5 bases, and 10 bases separated the two germline ends. The CDR3 spans 13 residues. Germline CDR1 is LNHDA and CDR2 is SQIVND (reference sequence). In nucleotides, the CDR3 is TGTGCCAGTAGTCCACAGCTATATCAGCCCCAGCATTTT. Translated: CASSPQLYQPQHF.

DNA for the CDR3: TGTGCCAGCTCACCCCGAACAAACAGGGAAGGGGGCTACACCTTC. Amino acids: CASSPRTNREGGYTF. The chain recombines TRBV18 with TRBJ1-2, with TRBD1 as a possible D gene (6 bases). Trimming took 3 bases from V and 8 from J, leaving 19 bases between them. The CDR3 extends over 15 amino acids. CDR1 and CDR2 (germline): KGHSH, LQKENI.

J is TRBJ1-3 and V is TRBV25-1; TRBD1 matches 7 bases. This CDR3 contains 15 residues. Germline values: CDR1 MGHDK, CDR2 SYGVNS. The ends lost 4 bases at V and 4 bases at J; junction bases unmatched: 7. Here the CDR3 reads CASSVTGVSGNTIYF. As DNA, the CDR3 is TGTGCCAGCAGTGTCACAGGGGTATCAGGAAACACCATATATTTT.

The chain has TRBV9 and TRBJ2-2, with 12 bases identical to TRBD1. CDR3 length: 22 residues. Trimming took 2 bases from V and 0 from J; bases not matched to a gene: 17. Germline loops: CDR1 SGDLS, CDR2 YYNGEE. CDR3 in DNA: TGTGCCAGCAGCGTCCCCCGGGACAGGGGGCCGACGGAACTAACGAACACCGGGGAGCTGTTTTTT. Its translation: CASSVPRDRGPTELTNTGELFF.

This chain joins TRBV5-1 and TRBJ2-3; TRBD1 agrees at 10 bases. Germline V CDR1 and CDR2: SGHRS, YFSETQ. V was pared by 3 bases and J by 4 bases, with 2 bases of the junction left unmatched. This CDR3 spans 14 amino acids. CDR3 amino acids: CASSYGQGADTQYF. CDR3 bases: TGCGCCAGCAGCTACGGACAGGGGGCAGATACGCAGTATTTT.

The chain employs TRBV7-8 and TRBJ2-7, with 12 nucleotides matching TRBD1. Germline lookup yields CDR1 SGHVS and CDR2 FQNEAQ. The V segment lost 4 bases and the J segment 7 bases; nucleotides outside the gene matches: 2. The CDR3 covers 13 residues. DNA of the CDR3: TGTGCCAGCAGCTGGGACAGGGGGCGAGAGCAGTACTTC. Protein: CASSWDRGREQYF.

The chain has TRBV9 and TRBJ2-1, with 10 bases that match TRBD2. Trimming removed 2 bases from V and 5 bases from J; junction bases left unmatched: 10. The germline gives CDR1 SGDLS, CDR2 YYNGEE. This CDR3 is built from 17 residues. The CDR3 nucleotides read TGTGCCAGCAGCGTCCGATGGTCTAGCGGGAGTCACAATGAGCAGTTCTTC. This gives the protein CASSVRWSSGSHNEQFF. The variable domain in full, with the rest retrieved from reference TRBV9 and TRBJ2-1, is DSGVTQTPKHLITATGQRVTLRCSPRSGDLSVYWYQQSLDQGLQFLIQYYNGEERAKGNILERFSAQQFPDLHSELNLSSLELGDSALYFCASSVRWSSGSHNEQFFGPGTRLTVL.

V usage is TRBV5-6 and J usage is TRBJ1-1; 8 bases map to TRBD1. CDR1 is SGHDT, CDR2 YYEEEE, per germline. The V gene end was trimmed by 8 bases and the J gene end by 1 base; junction bases not matched to a gene: 4. CDR3 length equals 13 residues. DNA for the CDR3: TGTGCCAGTACAGGGGGTGGGAACACTGAAGCTTTCTTT. Its protein product is CASTGGGNTEAFF.

The chain employs TRBV15 and TRBJ1-1; 8 bases are a match to TRBD1. Germline V gene sequence: CDR1 LNHNV, CDR2 YYDKDF (reference sequence). The CDR3 runs to 14 residues. Losses at the gene ends were 6 bases for V and 7 bases for J; bases not matched to a gene: 10. The CDR3 sequence: CATRPPGQGGEAFF. In DNA, the CDR3 is TGTGCCACCAGGCCGCCCGGACAGGGAGGTGAAGCTTTCTTT.

The J gene is TRBJ2-1, the V gene TRBV28, with D possibly being TRBD1 (6 bases). V lost 7 bases and J 1 base, leaving 17 bases between the germline ends. Germline CDR1 and CDR2: MDHEN and SYDVKM. The CDR3 consists of 16 residues. The CDR3 is CASTITGRESYNEQFF. In nucleotides, the CDR3 is TGTGCCAGCACCATTACAGGGCGTGAATCCTACAATGAGCAGTTCTTC.

The chain recombines TRBV6-1 with TRBJ1-5; D is unresolved. The V gene's germline CDR1 is MNHNS and CDR2 SASEGT. Trimming removed 10 bases at V and 0 bases at J, with 10 bases between. The CDR3 is 13 amino acids. CDR3 sequence: CATSDYSNQPQHF. CDR3 bases: TGTGCCACCTCGGACTATAGCAATCAGCCCCAGCATTTT.

The genes are TRBV4-1 and TRBJ2-2, with D possibly being TRBD1 (7 bases). The CDR3 contains 17 residues. Germline CDR1 is MGHRA and CDR2 is YSYEKL. V gave up 0 bases and J gave up 0 bases, with 11 bases separating them. The CDR3 region is CASSQDQGGPNTGELFF. As DNA, the CDR3 is TGCGCCAGCAGCCAAGACCAGGGGGGCCCGAACACCGGGGAGCTGTTTTTT.

The chain is built from TRBV5-4 and TRBJ2-3; D not resolved. The V and J ends lost 5 bases and 0 bases respectively, with 7 bases between them. The CDR3 covers 13 residues. Germline CDR1 reads SGHNT; CDR2 reads YYREEE (reference sequence). Here the CDR3 DNA reads TGTGCCAGCAGAGGACCTAGCACAGATACGCAGTATTTT. It specifies CASRGPSTDTQYF.

The CDR3 DNA sequence: TGCGCCAGCAGCTTCAATCCGACAGGGGCCTACGAGCAGTACTTC. This gives the protein CASSFNPTGAYEQYF. The rearrangement links TRBV5-1 to TRBJ2-7; 8 positions match TRBD1. Germline CDR1 SGHRS, CDR2 YFSETQ. The CDR3 spans 15 residues. Trimming at V came to 2 bases and at J to 2 bases, leaving 6 bases not matched to a gene.

The chain links TRBV30 to TRBJ2-3; D may be TRBD1 or TRBD2 (6 bases each). The V gene's germline CDR1 is GTSNPN and CDR2 SVGIG (reference sequence). Trimming removed 2 bases from V and 6 bases from J, with 12 bases in between. This CDR3 is built from 13 residues. CDR3: CAWSLGGKDTQYF. CDR3 sequence (DNA): TGTGCCTGGAGTTTGGGGGGCAAGGATACGCAGTATTTT. Together with reference TRBV30 and TRBJ2-3, the CDR3 gives the full variable domain: SQTIHQWPATLVQPVGSPLSLECTVEGTSNPNLYWYRQAAGRGLQLLFYSVGIGQISSEVPQNLSASRPQDRQFILSSKKLLLSDSGFYLCAWSLGGKDTQYFGPGTRLTVL.

The CDR3 DNA reads TGCGCCAGCAGTGGGACAGGCTTTCTCTACGAGCAGTACTTC. Protein product: CASSGTGFLYEQYF. V usage is TRBV10-1 and J usage is TRBJ2-7; 7 nucleotides match TRBD1. The ends lost 4 bases at V and 3 bases at J; junction bases unmatched: 6. The length of the CDR3 is 14 residues. Germline CDR1 WNHNN, CDR2 SYGVQD (reference sequence).

In its sample, this clone was seen once. The chain links TRBV11-2 to TRBJ2-1, with a weak D call TRBD1 (5 bases). Germline assignment: CDR1 SGHAT and CDR2 FQNNGV. The CDR3 is 15 residues long. Trimming shortened V by 6 bases and J by 5 bases, and 17 bases separated the two germline ends. The CDR3 coding sequence is TGTGCCAGCAGTAGGGGAAAGGTTTCCAACAATGAGCAGTTCTTC. Amino acid sequence: CASSRGKVSNNEQFF.

The V and J genes are TRBV4-1 and TRBJ2-7, with D unclear. Per the germline V gene, CDR1 is MGHRA and CDR2 is YSYEKL. This CDR3 comprises 14 residues. V gave up 3 bases and J gave up 3 bases, with 12 bases separating them. CDR3 region: CASSHLALNYEQYF. The CDR3 nucleotides are TGCGCCAGCAGCCACCTCGCGCTAAACTACGAGCAGTACTTC.

The chain employs TRBV27 and TRBJ1-2; 7 positions agree with TRBD1. In germline, CDR1 is MNHEY, CDR2 SMNVEV (reference sequence). After removal of 3 bases from V and 5 bases from J, the junction contained 6 bases not matched to a gene. The CDR3 is 14 residues long. Written as DNA, the CDR3 is TGTGCCAGCAGTTTGGAGGGGGCAGGGTATGGCTACACCTTC. Translating gives CASSLEGAGYGYTF.

Concerning this clone: A read error may be the cause here, since a much bigger clone is one base away. This CDR3 is also generated by other DNA sequences in the sample. This chain uses TRBV10-3 with TRBJ1-1; D unresolved. The CDR3 sequence is 13 residues long. The germline V gene has CDR1 ENHRY and CDR2 SYGVKD. Written as DNA, the CDR3 is TGTGCCATCAGTGAGACGCAGAACACTGAGGCTTTCTTT. This sequence encodes CAISETQNTEAFF.

This rearrangement joins TRBV28 to TRBJ2-5, with 12 bases fitting TRBD2. Looked up from germline, CDR1 is MDHEN and CDR2 is SYDVKM. J gave up 9 bases and V 3 bases, and 8 bases lay outside the gene matches. This CDR3 has 15 amino acids. CDR3 sequence (DNA): TGTGCCAGCAGTTTCGCTAGCGGGAGGGTCGGGGCCCAGTACTTC. It translates to CASSFASGRVGAQYF.

The V gene is TRBV19, the J gene TRBJ2-1, with 11 bases matching TRBD1. Germline CDR1 LNHDA, CDR2 SQIVND (reference sequence). This CDR3 has 14 amino acids. V lost 8 bases and J lost 3; bases outside the gene matches: 3. CDR3 DNA sequence: TGTGCCAGTGGGACAGGGGGATTCTACAATGAGCAGTTCTTC. Protein product: CASGTGGFYNEQFF.

V usage is TRBV2 and J usage is TRBJ2-3; 9 nucleotides line up with TRBD1. The germline V gene encodes CDR1 SNHLY and CDR2 FYNNEI. The CDR3 totals 14 residues. V dropped 7 bases and J dropped 6; count of bases not matched to a gene: 8. CDR3 coding DNA: TGTGCCAGCAACGACAGGGGGTTCGAGGATACGCAGTATTTT. It codes for CASNDRGFEDTQYF.

The rearrangement joins TRBV6-4 to TRBJ2-7, with 9 bases that match TRBD1. The length of the CDR3 is 12 residues. Germline CDR1 reads MRHNA; CDR2 reads SNTAGT. CDR3 protein: CASSRTGARFRV. In DNA, the CDR3 is TGTGCCAGCAGTCGGACAGGGGCCCGTTTTCGCGTC.